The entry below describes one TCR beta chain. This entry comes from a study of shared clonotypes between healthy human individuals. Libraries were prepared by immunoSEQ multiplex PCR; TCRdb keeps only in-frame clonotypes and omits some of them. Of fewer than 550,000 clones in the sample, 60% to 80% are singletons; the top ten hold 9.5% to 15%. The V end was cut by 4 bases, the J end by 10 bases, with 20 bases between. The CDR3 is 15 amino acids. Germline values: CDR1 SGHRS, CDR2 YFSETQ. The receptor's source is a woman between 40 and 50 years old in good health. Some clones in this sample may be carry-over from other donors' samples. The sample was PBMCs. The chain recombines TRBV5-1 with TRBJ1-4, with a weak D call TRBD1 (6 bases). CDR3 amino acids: CASSASGDLAGKLFF. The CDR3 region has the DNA TGCGCCAGCAGCGCCTCAGGGGACCTCGCCGGAAAACTGTTTTTT.